This entry is about one TCR beta chain. Method: immunoSEQ multiplex PCR; TCRdb's copy keeps in-frame clones and lacks some. The table lists about 10,000 clones, roughly two thirds of them singletons. As for time point: after neoadjuvant nivolumab, at surgical resection. Patients had HPV-negative, locally advanced oral cavity squamous cell carcinoma. The source of the sample is a study of neoadjuvant anti-PD-1 for oral cavity cancer. Study-wide context: Patients mostly received three to four biweekly nivolumab doses at 3 mg/kg before surgery.

V lost 5 bases to trimming and J lost 9 bases, with 14 bases between them. The CDR3 consists of 12 residues. The germline CDR1 and CDR2 sequences are KGHSH and LQKENI. Sequenced here: PBMCs, sampled after nivolumab (anti-PD-1) treatment. The chain employs TRBV18 and TRBJ2-7; D perhaps matches TRBD1 (7 bases). The origin of this receptor is a person aged 35 to 85 with oral cavity squamous cell carcinoma. The CDR3 DNA reads TGTGCCAGCTCATCGGACCAGGGGGGGCAGTACTTC. It yields the protein CASSSDQGGQYF.